The rows below give T cell receptor beta chains drawn from one sample of a study of T cell responses to AZD1222 COVID-19 vaccine. Repertoires were generated with immunoSEQ multiplex PCR, while TCRdb's copy carries only in-frame clones and drops some. The sample consists of around 87,000 clones, around 87% of them appearing once. Here the sequenced sample was peripheral blood, taken 28 days after the second AZD1222 dose. Receptors were obtained from an adult who received the AZD1222 COVID-19 vaccine. CDR3s include the opening cysteine and the closing phenylalanine or tryptophan. A D gene is named only where the DNA matches it firmly. Clone size appears in some rows only: once, few, many, or a class for an expanded clone.

CDR3aa: CASSREGGLADTQYF
CDR3nt: TGTGCCAGCAGCCGCGAAGGGGGTCTGGCAGATACGCAGTATTTT
v_gene: TRBV2
abundance: NA
d_gene: NA
j_gene: TRBJ2-3

CDR3aa: CASSYGGGTVNGYTF
CDR3nt: TGTGCCAGCAGTTACGGAGGGGGCACAGTAAATGGCTACACCTTC
v_gene: TRBV6-5
abundance: once
d_gene: TRBD1
j_gene: TRBJ1-2

CDR3aa: CAISEEELNEQYF
CDR3nt: TGTGCCATCAGTGAGGAGGAACTGAACGAGCAGTACTTC
v_gene: TRBV10-3
abundance: NA
d_gene: NA
j_gene: TRBJ2-7

CDR3aa: CASSVAAETSTDTQYF
CDR3nt: TGCGCCAGCAGCGTCGCGGCAGAGACTAGCACAGATACGCAGTATTTT
v_gene: TRBV5-1
abundance: NA
d_gene: NA
j_gene: TRBJ2-3

CDR3aa: CASSRRTNRVNTEAFF
CDR3nt: TGTGCCAGCAGCCGTCGGACTAATAGGGTGAACACTGAAGCTTTCTTT
v_gene: TRBV3-1/TRBV3-2
abundance: NA
d_gene: NA
j_gene: TRBJ1-1

CDR3aa: CASSQSRGVGEKLFF
CDR3nt: TGTGCCAGCAGTCAAAGTCGGGGAGTAGGAGAAAAACTGTTTTTT
v_gene: TRBV2
abundance: NA
d_gene: NA
j_gene: TRBJ1-4

CDR3aa: CASSQDQLAKNIQYF
CDR3nt: TGCGCCAGCAGCCAAGATCAACTAGCCAAAAACATTCAGTACTTC
v_gene: TRBV4-1
abundance: NA
d_gene: NA
j_gene: TRBJ2-4

CDR3aa: CASSVSGLYNEQFF
CDR3nt: TGTGCCAGCAGCGTATCCGGACTTTACAATGAGCAGTTCTTC
v_gene: TRBV9
abundance: once
d_gene: NA
j_gene: TRBJ2-1

CDR3aa: CASSRTESGTEAFF
CDR3nt: TGTGCCAGTAGTAGGACAGAGAGCGGGACTGAAGCTTTCTTT
v_gene: TRBV19
abundance: NA
d_gene: NA
j_gene: TRBJ1-1

CDR3aa: CASSFSGQGRNTIYF
CDR3nt: TGTGCCAGCAGTTTCTCCGGACAGGGGCGAAACACCATATATTTT
v_gene: TRBV6-5
abundance: few
d_gene: TRBD1
j_gene: TRBJ1-3

CDR3aa: CASRPYYLNEKLFF
CDR3nt: TGTGCCAGCCGACCTTACTACCTTAATGAAAAACTGTTTTTT
v_gene: TRBV6-5
abundance: NA
d_gene: NA
j_gene: TRBJ1-4

CDR3aa: CASNPTGREGEAFF
CDR3nt: TGTGCCAGCAACCCCACAGGGAGAGAAGGTGAAGCTTTCTTT
v_gene: TRBV6-5
abundance: NA
d_gene: NA
j_gene: TRBJ1-1

CDR3aa: CASSLVLSGNTIYF
CDR3nt: TGTGCCAGCAGCTTAGTTCTCTCTGGAAACACCATATATTTT
v_gene: TRBV7-2
abundance: NA
d_gene: NA
j_gene: TRBJ1-3

CDR3aa: CASSQGLTSTDTQYF
CDR3nt: TGTGCCAGCAGCCAGGGCCTTACGAGCACAGATACGCAGTATTTT
v_gene: TRBV7-9
abundance: NA
d_gene: NA
j_gene: TRBJ2-3

CDR3aa: CASSLSGQGVEQYF
CDR3nt: TGTGCCAGCAGCCTTTCGGGACAGGGGGTCGAGCAGTACTTC
v_gene: TRBV5-4
abundance: NA
d_gene: TRBD1
j_gene: TRBJ2-7

CDR3aa: CASSFTSGPYNEQFF
CDR3nt: TGTGCCAGCAGCTTCACTAGCGGGCCCTACAATGAGCAGTTCTTC
v_gene: TRBV7-2
abundance: NA
d_gene: TRBD2
j_gene: TRBJ2-1

CDR3aa: CAWSVPAGGSTDTQYF
CDR3nt: TGTGCCTGGAGTGTACCAGCGGGGGGGAGCACAGATACGCAGTATTTT
v_gene: TRBV30
abundance: NA
d_gene: TRBD2
j_gene: TRBJ2-3

CDR3aa: CASSFVTDTEAFF
CDR3nt: TGTGCCAGCAGCTTTGTGACCGACACTGAAGCTTTCTTT
v_gene: TRBV7-9
abundance: NA
d_gene: NA
j_gene: TRBJ1-1

CDR3aa: CASSFKWDGYTF
CDR3nt: TGTGCCAGCAGTTTTAAGTGGGATGGCTACACCTTC
v_gene: TRBV12-3/TRBV12-4
abundance: NA
d_gene: NA
j_gene: TRBJ1-2

CDR3aa: CASNPLAGAGETQYF
CDR3nt: TGTGCCAGCAACCCACTAGCGGGAGCGGGGGAGACCCAGTACTTC
v_gene: TRBV7-9
abundance: NA
d_gene: TRBD2
j_gene: TRBJ2-5

CDR3aa: CASSILGTGVEGYTF
CDR3nt: TGTGCCAGCAGTATCCTCGGGACAGGGGTCGAGGGCTACACCTTC
v_gene: TRBV28
abundance: NA
d_gene: TRBD1
j_gene: TRBJ1-2

CDR3aa: CASSQEITQGLRNYGYTF
CDR3nt: TGTGCCAGCAGCCAAGAGATCACTCAGGGCCTCAGGAACTATGGCTACACCTTC
v_gene: TRBV3-1/TRBV3-2
abundance: NA
d_gene: NA
j_gene: TRBJ1-2

CDR3aa: CASSLRARDSGVRQFF
CDR3nt: TGTGCCAGCAGTTTACGGGCTCGGGACTCTGGGGTCAGGCAGTTCTTC
v_gene: TRBV6-5
abundance: once
d_gene: NA
j_gene: TRBJ2-1

CDR3aa: CASSQDPPIATNEKLFF
CDR3nt: TGTGCCAGCAGCCAAGATCCCCCCATTGCAACTAATGAAAAACTGTTTTTT
v_gene: TRBV4-2
abundance: once
d_gene: NA
j_gene: TRBJ1-4

CDR3aa: CASSYSLGNHAGELFF
CDR3nt: TGTGCCAGCAGTTACTCTCTGGGGAATCACGCCGGGGAGCTGTTTTTT
v_gene: TRBV6-5
abundance: NA
d_gene: NA
j_gene: TRBJ2-2

CDR3aa: CASSISGGRGFTEAFF
CDR3nt: TGTGCCAGTAGTATCTCCGGCGGGAGGGGTTTCACTGAAGCTTTCTTT
v_gene: TRBV19
abundance: NA
d_gene: NA
j_gene: TRBJ1-1

CDR3aa: CASRGPNWAGELFF
CDR3nt: TGTGCCAGCAGAGGTCCCAACTGGGCCGGGGAGCTGTTTTTT
v_gene: TRBV25-1
abundance: NA
d_gene: NA
j_gene: TRBJ2-2

CDR3aa: CASFPGGGTGELFF
CDR3nt: TGCGCCAGCTTCCCGGGGGGCGGCACCGGGGAGCTGTTTTTT
v_gene: TRBV5-1
abundance: NA
d_gene: NA
j_gene: TRBJ2-2

CDR3aa: CASSLALDLYEQYF
CDR3nt: TGTGCCAGCAGCTTAGCCTTGGACCTCTACGAGCAGTACTTC
v_gene: TRBV7-8
abundance: NA
d_gene: NA
j_gene: TRBJ2-7

CDR3aa: CASSFGLRGEQFF
CDR3nt: TGTGCCAGCAGCTTTGGGCTCAGGGGTGAGCAGTTCTTC
v_gene: TRBV5-8
abundance: NA
d_gene: NA
j_gene: TRBJ2-1

CDR3aa: CSGILFSGGGYEQYF
CDR3nt: TGCAGCGGGATACTCTTTAGCGGGGGCGGCTACGAGCAGTACTTC
v_gene: TRBV29-1
abundance: few
d_gene: TRBD2
j_gene: TRBJ2-7

CDR3aa: CASSPHRASNYGYTF
CDR3nt: TGTGCCAGCAGCCCCCACAGGGCTTCAAACTATGGCTACACCTTC
v_gene: TRBV7-8
abundance: NA
d_gene: NA
j_gene: TRBJ1-2

CDR3aa: CASTLTDDHYEQYF
CDR3nt: TGTGCCAGCACCTTGACAGACGATCACTACGAGCAGTACTTC
v_gene: TRBV6-5
abundance: NA
d_gene: NA
j_gene: TRBJ2-7